A single sample gave rise to the 20 T cell receptor beta chains below, sequenced in a study of identical twins. TCRdb re-called the 5' RACE reads with MiXCR, one entry per CDR3 protein. This table holds some 790,000 distinct CDR3 sequences, about 20% found once. These same data were also listed under a study on T cells expressing NK-cell markers.

The sequenced material came from PBMCs. The receptors come from a woman aged 18 to 35 in good health.

This clonotype appeared a few times. The chain joins TRBV29-1 to TRBJ2-5, with TRBD2 matching over 7 bases. The V gene's germline CDR1 is SQVTM and CDR2 ANQGSEA. The CDR3 contains 13 residues. V lost 1 base, J lost 4 bases, and 3 bases stayed unmatched. In nucleotides, the CDR3 is TGCAGCGTTGAAGTCTGGGGGGGAGAGACCCAGTACTTC. Encoded protein: CSVEVWGGETQYF.

This clonotype was detected only a few times. This chain uses TRBV11-2 with TRBJ2-5; D gene uncertain. The CDR3 runs 14 residues. The germline V and J ends were trimmed by 2 bases and 1 base, with 8 bases remaining between them. CDR1 SGHAT and CDR2 FQNNGV come from the germline V gene. The CDR3 DNA sequence: TGTGCCAGCAGCTTATCGTGGGGCCAAGAGACCCAGTACTTC. It is translated as CASSLSWGQETQYF.

This chain links TRBV5-1 with TRBJ1-1; 10 nucleotides match TRBD1. This CDR3 region has 15 residues. From germline, CDR1 is SGHRS and CDR2 YFSETQ. V gave up 6 bases and J gave up 4 bases; unmatched junction bases: 9. Here the CDR3 DNA reads TGCGCCAGCACCCGGGACAGGGGTATAGGCACTGAAGCTTTCTTT. This translates into CASTRDRGIGTEAFF.

A few counts support this clonotype. This chain connects TRBV6-1 to TRBJ2-5, with 12 nucleotides matching TRBD2. The V gene's germline CDR1 is MNHNS and CDR2 SASEGT. This CDR3 spans 13 amino acids. The junction had 3 bases not matched to a gene; V was cut back by 6 bases and J by 7 bases. The CDR3 DNA is TGTGCCAGCAGACCGGGACTAGCGGGGACCCAGTACTTC. Translation gives CASRPGLAGTQYF.

The rearrangement joins TRBV20-1 to TRBJ2-4; 8 bases align to TRBD1. Germline CDR1 DFQATT, CDR2 SNEGSKA (reference sequence). The CDR3 is 14 residues long. V lost 2 bases, J lost 8 bases, and 8 bases stayed unmatched. CDR3 in amino acids: CSARTTGVLDIQYF. DNA of the CDR3: TGCAGTGCTAGAACGACAGGGGTCCTCGACATTCAGTACTTC.

The chain combines TRBV11-2 with TRBJ2-7; 10 bases map to TRBD2. Germline V gene data show CDR1 as SGHAT and CDR2 as FQNNGV. The V gene end was trimmed by 2 bases and the J gene end by 4 bases; junction bases not matched to a gene: 14. The CDR3 extends over 18 amino acids. CDR3 coding DNA: TGTGCCAGCAGCTTATACTACTCGCGCACTAGCGGGGAGTACGAGCAGTACTTC. Its protein is CASSLYYSRTSGEYEQYF. The variable domain in full, completed from reference TRBV11-2 and TRBJ2-7, reads EAGVAQSPRYKIIEKRQSVAFWCNPISGHATLYWYQQILGQGPKLLIQFQNNGVVDDSQLPKDRFSAERLKGVDSTLKIQPAKLEDSAVYLCASSLYYSRTSGEYEQYFGPGTRLTVT.

There are a few counts of this clonotype. The J gene is TRBJ2-1, the V gene TRBV20-1; D perhaps matches TRBD2 (5 bases). The CDR3 runs 13 residues. Germline-derived CDR1 and CDR2 are DFQATT and SNEGSKA (reference sequence). CDR3 loop: CSLLGSSYNEQFF. The CDR3 DNA reads TGCAGCCTTTTGGGGAGCTCCTACAATGAGCAGTTCTTC.

This clonotype was counted a few times. This chain links TRBV5-6 with TRBJ2-2; D might be TRBD1 (6 bases). V was pared by 2 bases and J by 4 bases, with 12 bases between. The CDR3 totals 15 residues. CDR1 is SGHDT, CDR2 YYEEEE, per germline. CDR3 region: CASSFLKGGTGELFF. The CDR3 region has the DNA TGTGCCAGCAGCTTTCTTAAAGGGGGCACCGGGGAGCTGTTTTTT.

This clonotype showed up just a few times. V usage is TRBV12-3 or TRBV12-4 and J usage is TRBJ2-5; D gene unclear. This CDR3 has 12 residues. Deletions cut 6 bases from V and 5 bases from J, with 10 bases between. The CDR3 coding sequence is TGTGCCAGCAGGGAAGGTGCGGAGACCCAGTACTTC. This translates into CASREGAETQYF.

V usage is TRBV6-1 and J usage is TRBJ1-2; no clear D. The germline CDR1 and CDR2 sequences are MNHNS and SASEGT. Trimming took 3 bases from V and 3 from J, leaving 11 bases between them. This CDR3 has 14 amino acids. CDR3 nucleotide sequence: TGTGCCAGCAGTGAGACCTTCTTGGACTATGGCTACACCTTC. Translation: CASSETFLDYGYTF.

This clonotype has a count of ten or more. The chain links TRBV6-6 to TRBJ1-1; D not certain. V gave up 8 bases and J gave up 5 bases, with 9 bases separating them. This CDR3 contains 11 residues. The germline V gene encodes CDR1 MNHNY and CDR2 SVGAGI (reference sequence). The CDR3 here is CASAPGTEAFF. The DNA of the CDR3 is TGTGCCAGCGCCCCGGGGACTGAAGCTTTCTTT.

V usage is TRBV7-2 and J usage is TRBJ2-1; tentative D call: TRBD2 (6 bases). V lost 7 bases, J lost 7 bases, and 11 bases lay in between. Germline CDR1 reads SGHTA; CDR2 reads FQGNSA. This CDR3 comprises 12 residues. As DNA, the CDR3 is TGTGCCAGCACCTCTAGCGCGAATGAGCAGTTCTTC. As protein: CASTSSANEQFF.

This clonotype turned up a few times. CDR3 region: CASSDRGSGANVLTF. The CDR3 bases are TGTGCCAGCAGTGATAGAGGGTCTGGGGCCAACGTCCTGACTTTC. V is TRBV6-4 and J is TRBJ2-6; D may be TRBD2 (5 bases). The germline V gene has CDR1 MRHNA and CDR2 SNTAGT. Between the trimmed V and J ends, which lost 3 bases and 1 base, there was a span of 7 bases. This CDR3 has 15 residues.

V is TRBV20-1 and J is TRBJ2-5; 10 bases match TRBD2. V shed 1 base, J shed 4 bases, and the junction held 3 bases outside the gene matches. The CDR3 totals 14 residues. Looked up from germline, CDR1 is DFQATT and CDR2 is SNEGSKA (reference sequence). The CDR3 sequence is CSARVQREGETQYF. CDR3 bases: TGCAGTGCTAGAGTCCAGCGGGAGGGAGAGACCCAGTACTTC.

For this clonotype: With a much larger clone just one base away, this may be a read error. It is unclear where the CDR3 begins or ends on the DNA, so no DNA is shown, and the CDR3 is as TCRdb lists it. The rearrangement links TRBV5-6 to TRBJ2-7; the tabulated D call, TRBD1, remains unverified against the DNA. 14 amino acids form the CDR3, both terminal residues included. Germline V lookup: CDR1 SGHDT, CDR2 YYEEEE. Here the CDR3 reads CASSFGPGGDEQYF.

This clonotype was detected a few times. The CDR3 here is CASSLIGDYYEQYF. In nucleotides, the CDR3 is TGTGCCAGCAGCTTAATAGGGGACTACTACGAGCAGTACTTC. The chain combines TRBV5-5 with TRBJ2-7, with 7 bases fitting TRBD2. After removal of 2 bases from V and 3 bases from J, the junction contained 5 bases not matched to a gene. Germline values: CDR1 SGHKS, CDR2 YYEKEE (reference sequence). The CDR3 runs to 14 residues.

The V gene is TRBV5-8, the J gene TRBJ1-4; D may be TRBD1 (5 bases). Trimming removed 1 base at V and 5 bases at J, with 12 bases between. The CDR3 extends over 15 amino acids. CDR1 and CDR2 from the germline V gene are SGHTS and YDEGEE. The CDR3 DNA is TGTGCCAGCAGCTTGCGGGGACGAAAGAATGAAAAACTGTTTTTT. This gives the protein CASSLRGRKNEKLFF.

This clonotype was observed many times. One end of the junction fails to match germline, which may point to a read error. The CDR3 coding sequence is TGTGCCAGCAGCTTAGATCCCACCTACAATGAGCAGTTCTTC. This sequence encodes CASSLDPTYNEQFF. V gene TRBV5-1 combines with J gene TRBJ2-1; D not resolved. In germline, CDR1 is SGHRS, CDR2 YFSETQ. This CDR3 region has 14 residues.

This clonotype was seen more than once but under ten times. The rearrangement joins TRBV9 to TRBJ2-3; D uncertain. From germline, CDR1 is SGDLS and CDR2 YYNGEE. The CDR3 is 14 residues long. Trimming pared 1 base from V and 2 bases from J, leaving 8 bases between. CDR3 nucleotide sequence: TGTGCCAGCAGCGTACATTCGTTCACAGATACGCAGTATTTT. Amino acids: CASSVHSFTDTQYF.

This clonotype showed up just a few times. The chain recombines TRBV27 with TRBJ2-7; D assignment may be TRBD1 or TRBD2 (7 bases each). This CDR3 contains 16 residues. Germline lookup yields CDR1 MNHEY and CDR2 SMNVEV (reference sequence). V was clipped by 5 bases and J by 3 bases, with 20 bases between them. In DNA, the CDR3 is TGTGCCAGCAGTCTCAGGGGGGGGACTATCGTCTACGAGCAGTACTTC. Encoded protein: CASSLRGGTIVYEQYF.